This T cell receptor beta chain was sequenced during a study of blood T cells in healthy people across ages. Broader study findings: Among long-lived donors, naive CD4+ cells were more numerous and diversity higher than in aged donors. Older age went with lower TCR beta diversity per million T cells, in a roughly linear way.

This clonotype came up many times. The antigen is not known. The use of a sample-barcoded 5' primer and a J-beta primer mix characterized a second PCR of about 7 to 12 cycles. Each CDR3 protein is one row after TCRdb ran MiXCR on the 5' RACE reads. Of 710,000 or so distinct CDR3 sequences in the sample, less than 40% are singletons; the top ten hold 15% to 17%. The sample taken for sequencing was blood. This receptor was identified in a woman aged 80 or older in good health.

Here the CDR3 reads CASSYGSRADGFYNEQFF. In DNA, the CDR3 is TGTGCCAGCAGTTACGGGTCGCGGGCCGACGGATTCTACAATGAGCAGTTCTTC. This chain joins TRBV6-2 or TRBV6-3 and TRBJ2-1; possible D gene TRBD2, 5 bases. Germline V gene data show CDR1 as MNHEY and CDR2 as SVGEGT. This CDR3 region has 18 residues. V dropped 2 bases and J dropped 3 bases, with 20 bases sitting between them.